The present T cell receptor (beta chain) was sequenced within a study of regulatory T cells in long-lasting Graves disease. The study's findings and limits: Persistent Graves' patients showed less TCR diversity than newly diagnosed patients showed. TRBV28, TRBJ1-2 and TRBJ2-5 emerged as the favored segments in persistent disease.

CDR3 length equals 14 residues. V lost 0 bases and J 9 bases, leaving 12 bases between the germline ends. Germline V gene sequence: CDR1 SEHNR, CDR2 FQNEAQ (reference sequence). iRepertoire HTBI primers and Arm-PCR of CDR3 regions built TCR beta libraries. MiXCR, run by TCRdb on the multiplex PCR reads, gives a single entry per CDR3 protein. The profile shows approximately 470,000 distinct CDR3 sequences, around 15% of them singletons. Regarding time point: newly diagnosed GD, antithyroid drugs for less than 3 months. PBMC RNA served as the TCR library source. Turning to this clonotype: The antigen is unknown.

The data also belong to a second study, concerning T cells in Graves' hyperthyroidism and ophthalmopathy.

The source material was peripheral blood mononuclear cells (PBMCs), sampled at new diagnosis, from a patient treated with antithyroid drugs. The TCR sequence derives from a man between 40 and 49 years old with Graves disease. J is TRBJ2-1 and V is TRBV7-9; D possibly corresponds to TRBD2 (6 bases). CDR3 DNA sequence: TGTGCCAGCAGCTTAGCGGGAGGAGCGGGTGAGCAGTTCTTC. As protein: CASSLAGGAGEQFF.